Shown below are 24 T cell receptor beta chains from a single sample sequenced in a study of cytomegalovirus exposure and HLA in healthy donors. With 60 Vbeta and 13 Jbeta primers, the PCR was carried out. Sequencing used immunoSEQ multiplex PCR; TCRdb keeps in-frame clones, though not all of them. The data hold roughly 150,000 clones, with roughly 80% observed a single time. The sample taken for sequencing was PBMCs. All receptors derive from a man aged 40-49 years in good health and CMV-seropositive.

The rearrangement uses TRBV29-1 and TRBJ2-7; 10 bases are a match to TRBD2. The CDR3 consists of 12 residues. Germline loops: CDR1 SQVTM, CDR2 ANQGSEA. V lost 6 bases to trimming and J lost 5 bases; unmatched junction nucleotides: 4. Here the CDR3 DNA reads TGCAGCGTGCAGCGGGAGGGGGACGAGCAGTACTTC. The encoded protein is CSVQREGDEQYF.

The chain employs TRBV5-1 and TRBJ2-7; TRBD2 might be the D (5 bases). The CDR3 covers 15 residues. Trimming pared 0 bases from V and 5 bases from J, leaving 15 bases between. Germline CDR1 and CDR2: SGHRS and YFSETQ. The CDR3 DNA is TGCGCCAGCAGCTTGGCGGGGTTGAAGGTCGACGAGCAGTACTTC. It codes for CASSLAGLKVDEQYF.

The V call is TRBV10-2, the J call TRBJ2-5; D may be TRBD1 (6 bases). CDR3 length equals 12 residues. Between the trimmed V and J ends, which lost 8 bases and 2 bases, there was a span of 9 bases. Germline V gene data show CDR1 as WSHSY and CDR2 as SAAADI. The CDR3 protein is CASGDKQETQYF. The CDR3 bases are TGCGCCAGCGGGGACAAACAAGAGACCCAGTACTTC.

Worth noting for this clone: The junction does not match germline at one end; this may be a read error. The rearrangement links TRBV29-1 to TRBJ2-1, with TRBD2 matching 8 bases. The germline V gene encodes CDR1 SQVTM and CDR2 ANQGSEA. There are 13 residues in the CDR3. CDR3 coding DNA: TGCAGCTTTGAGGCGGGAGGTGCAAGTGAGCAGTTCTTC. It codes for CSFEAGGASEQFF.

This clone was counted a few times. The chain employs TRBV6-5 and TRBJ1-3; TRBD1 matches 7 bases. This CDR3 has 15 amino acids. V shed 5 bases, J shed 0 bases, and the junction held 4 bases outside the gene matches. Germline CDR1 reads MNHEY; CDR2 reads SVGAGI. This chain's CDR3 is CASSGGQSSGNTIYF. For the CDR3, the DNA is TGTGCCAGCAGTGGGGGACAGTCCTCTGGAAACACCATATATTTT.

The chain has TRBV30 and TRBJ2-7; a possible D gene is TRBD2 (6 bases). The CDR3 covers 13 residues. Trimming left V 2 bases short and J 3 bases short, with 11 bases between. Germline loops: CDR1 GTSNPN, CDR2 SVGIG (reference sequence). As DNA, the CDR3 is TGTGCCTGGAGTTCCCCTAGCGTCTACGAGCAGTACTTC. It is translated as CAWSSPSVYEQYF.

The chain carries TRBV10-2 and TRBJ2-2, with 8 bases fitting TRBD2. Germline V CDR1 and CDR2: WSHSY, SAAADI. The CDR3 length is 15 residues. Losses at the gene ends were 8 bases for V and 7 bases for J; bases not matched to a gene: 12. This chain's CDR3 is CASLGGTSLHGELFF. CDR3 in DNA: TGCGCCAGCCTGGGCGGGACTAGTCTTCACGGGGAGCTGTTTTTT.

This clone was seen a few times. This rearrangement joins TRBV7-9 to TRBJ1-4, with D possibly TRBD1 on 6 matching bases. Germline V gene lookup returns CDR1 SEHNR and CDR2 FQNEAQ (reference sequence). CDR3 length equals 15 residues. Between the trimmed V and J ends, which lost 6 bases and 3 bases, there was a span of 14 bases. This CDR3 is CASSLEQGPNEKLFF. CDR3 DNA sequence: TGTGCCAGCAGTCTGGAACAGGGACCTAATGAAAAACTGTTTTTT.

The chain joins TRBV4-2 to TRBJ2-2, with D possibly being TRBD2 (6 bases). The length of the CDR3 is 17 residues. V lost 1 base to trimming and J lost 3 bases, with 15 bases between them. Germline loops: CDR1 LGHNA, CDR2 YNFKEQ. For the CDR3, the DNA is TGTGCCAGCAGCCAAGCAGACGGGAGAAGGGACACCGGGGAGCTGTTTTTT. Translated, it gives CASSQADGRRDTGELFF.

The chain combines TRBV5-1 with TRBJ1-1, with D tentatively TRBD1 (6 bases). V lost 0 bases to trimming and J lost 5 bases, with 11 bases between them. There are 14 residues in the CDR3. CDR1 SGHRS and CDR2 YFSETQ come from the germline V gene. In nucleotides, the CDR3 is TGCGCCAGCAGCTTGGCAGGGGCAGGGACTGAAGCTTTCTTT. Translated: CASSLAGAGTEAFF.

J is TRBJ2-3 and V is TRBV15, with D maybe TRBD1 (5 bases). In germline, CDR1 is LNHNV, CDR2 YYDKDF (reference sequence). The V gene lost 3 bases and the J gene lost 2 bases, with 15 bases spanning the gap. CDR3 length equals 16 residues. The CDR3 loop reads CATSSGRVSLTDTQYF. The CDR3 nucleotides read TGTGCCACCAGCAGCGGCAGGGTTAGCCTCACAGATACGCAGTATTTT.

The rearrangement uses TRBV13 and TRBJ2-5; 8 bases line up with TRBD2. Germline V gene lookup returns CDR1 PRHDT and CDR2 FYEKMQ (reference sequence). This CDR3 has 14 residues. The V and J ends lost 5 bases and 5 bases, in that order; junction bases with no gene match: 7. Written as DNA, the CDR3 is TGTGCCAGCAGCCCCGGGAGGGCTCGGGAGACCCAGTACTTC. Translation gives CASSPGRARETQYF.

V usage is TRBV5-6 and J usage is TRBJ1-2, with a possible D match to TRBD1 (5 bases). The germline V and J ends were trimmed by 7 bases and 6 bases, with 16 bases remaining between them. The CDR3 is 13 amino acids. Looked up from germline, CDR1 is SGHDT and CDR2 is YYEEEE. This CDR3 is CASCTRGSDGYTF. In nucleotides, the CDR3 is TGTGCCAGCTGTACGCGGGGGTCGGATGGCTACACCTTC.

V is TRBV9 and J is TRBJ2-3, with D maybe TRBD2 (5 bases). This CDR3 has 17 residues. Trimming left V 0 bases short and J 1 base short, with 15 bases between. Germline CDR1 reads SGDLS; CDR2 reads YYNGEE. The CDR3 loop is CASSVAGIASGTDTQYF. In DNA form, the CDR3 reads TGTGCCAGCAGCGTAGCTGGGATAGCGAGTGGCACAGATACGCAGTATTTT. Drawing the rest from reference TRBV9 and TRBJ2-3, the complete variable domain is DSGVTQTPKHLITATGQRVTLRCSPRSGDLSVYWYQQSLDQGLQFLIQYYNGEERAKGNILERFSAQQFPDLHSELNLSSLELGDSALYFCASSVAGIASGTDTQYFGPGTRLTVL.

V usage is TRBV5-4 and J usage is TRBJ2-3; D is undetermined. The ends were cut back, 4 bases at V and 6 bases at J, with 18 bases in the middle. This CDR3 spans 15 amino acids. The germline V gene has CDR1 SGHNT and CDR2 YYREEE (reference sequence). CDR3: CASSATTGTPDTQYF. The CDR3 region has the DNA TGTGCCAGCAGCGCTACTACTGGCACGCCGGATACGCAGTATTTT.

The J gene is TRBJ2-3, the V gene TRBV28; D call uncertain. CDR3 length: 13 residues. The V end lost 4 bases, the J end lost 7 bases, and 12 bases lay between the germline ends. CDR1 and CDR2 from the germline V gene are MDHEN and SYDVKM. CDR3 in amino acids: CASSSVGGNTQYF. CDR3 DNA sequence: TGTGCCAGCAGTTCGGTTGGCGGAAATACGCAGTATTTT.

Comments on this clone: The same CDR3 can be traced to other DNA sequences in this sample. The rearrangement joins TRBV7-9 to TRBJ1-4; 9 bases match TRBD1. Germline V CDR1 and CDR2: SEHNR, FQNEAQ (reference sequence). Losses at the gene ends were 5 bases for V and 8 bases for J; bases not matched to a gene: 6. This CDR3 spans 14 amino acids. The CDR3 loop is CASSLGQGREKLFF. DNA of the CDR3: TGTGCCAGCAGCCTGGGACAGGGTAGGGAAAAACTGTTTTTT.

This clone has just a few counts. The chain joins TRBV2 to TRBJ1-2; D is possibly TRBD1 (5 bases). CDR3 length: 15 amino acids. Germline lookup yields CDR1 SNHLY and CDR2 FYNNEI. Trimming cost V 8 bases and J 8 bases, with 24 bases left between them. CDR3 in amino acids: CASVRALQGVGGYTF. In nucleotides, the CDR3 is TGTGCCAGCGTCCGGGCTCTCCAAGGGGTAGGCGGCTACACCTTC.

The J gene is TRBJ1-4, the V gene TRBV7-9, with no clear D. V was shortened by 1 base and J by 10 bases, with 13 bases between the two germline ends. Germline lookup yields CDR1 SEHNR and CDR2 FQNEAQ (reference sequence). The CDR3 sequence is 14 residues long. The chain's CDR3 is CASSLEVEGGKLFF. The CDR3 DNA is TGTGCCAGCAGCTTAGAGGTCGAAGGCGGAAAACTGTTTTTT.

The chain recombines TRBV27 with TRBJ2-3; 11 positions match TRBD2. CDR3 length: 15 amino acids. CDR1 and CDR2 from the germline V gene are MNHEY and SMNVEV (reference sequence). V lost 7 bases, J lost 1 base, and 4 bases stayed unmatched. DNA of the CDR3: TGTGCCAGCACTCAACTAGCGGGGGGCACAGATACGCAGTATTTT. Its protein product is CASTQLAGGTDTQYF.

This rearrangement joins TRBV9 to TRBJ2-1, with 11 bases identical to TRBD2. This CDR3 region has 15 residues. Germline CDR1 and CDR2: SGDLS and YYNGEE. V was pared by 1 base and J by 9 bases, with 6 bases of the junction left unmatched. The CDR3 loop is CASSVTTSGTSEQFF. The CDR3, as DNA: TGTGCCAGCAGCGTAACGACTAGCGGGACTAGTGAGCAGTTCTTC.

The rearrangement uses TRBV7-2 and TRBJ1-1; 8 nucleotides align to TRBD1. Germline V gene lookup returns CDR1 SGHTA and CDR2 FQGNSA. V was pared by 3 bases and J by 0 bases, with 3 bases of the junction left unmatched. This CDR3 region has 15 residues. CDR3 sequence reads: CASSFRGQVNTEAFF. CDR3 in DNA: TGTGCCAGCAGCTTTAGGGGACAGGTGAACACTGAAGCTTTCTTT.

The chain has TRBV7-6 and TRBJ2-7; weak D call: TRBD2 (6 bases). This CDR3 has 16 amino acids. Trimming cost V 3 bases and J 0 bases, with 15 bases left between them. CDR1 is SGHVS, CDR2 FNYEAQ, per germline. The CDR3 loop reads CASSFSGPSDSYEQYF. The CDR3, as DNA: TGTGCCAGCAGCTTTAGTGGGCCTAGCGACTCCTACGAGCAGTACTTC.

The CDR3 coding sequence is TGTGCCAGCAGCCGTGAGGACAGGGCTGATGAAAAACTGTTTTTT. Translating it yields CASSREDRADEKLFF. V gene TRBV11-2 combines with J gene TRBJ1-4; 8 bases are a match to TRBD1. The trim removed 5 bases at V and 6 bases at J, leaving 8 bases unmatched. The CDR3 extends over 15 amino acids. Germline values: CDR1 SGHAT, CDR2 FQNNGV.